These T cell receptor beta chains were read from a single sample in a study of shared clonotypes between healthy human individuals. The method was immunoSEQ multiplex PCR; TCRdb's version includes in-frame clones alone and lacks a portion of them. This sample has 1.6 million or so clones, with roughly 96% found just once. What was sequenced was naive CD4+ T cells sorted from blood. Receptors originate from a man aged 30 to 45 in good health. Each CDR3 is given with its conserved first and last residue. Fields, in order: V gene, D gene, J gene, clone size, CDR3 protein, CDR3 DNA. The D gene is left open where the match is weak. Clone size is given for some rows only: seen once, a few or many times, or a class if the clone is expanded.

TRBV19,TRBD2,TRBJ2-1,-,CASSIVDTTGTSGRNEQFF,TGTGCCAGTAGTATAGTCGACACAACCGGGACTAGCGGGAGAAATGAGCAGTTCTTC
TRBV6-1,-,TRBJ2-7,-,CASSSTRFSHEQYF,TGTGCCAGCAGTTCCACTAGGTTTTCCCACGAGCAGTACTTC
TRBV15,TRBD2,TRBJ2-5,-,CATSPGTSGSGETQYF,TGTGCCACCAGCCCTGGGACTAGCGGGAGCGGAGAGACCCAGTACTTC
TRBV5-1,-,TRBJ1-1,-,CASTTTGHKNTEAFF,TGCGCCAGCACTACAACGGGACATAAGAACACTGAAGCTTTCTTT
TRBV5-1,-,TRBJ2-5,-,CASSLDIVGGDQETQYF,TGCGCCAGCAGCCTGGATATTGTGGGAGGCGACCAAGAGACCCAGTACTTC
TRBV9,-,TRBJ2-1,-,CASSQTVGPYNEQFF,TGTGCCAGCAGCCAAACGGTTGGCCCCTACAATGAGCAGTTCTTC
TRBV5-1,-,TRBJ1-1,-,CASSEEGQNTEAFF,TGCGCCAGCAGCGAGGAGGGACAAAACACTGAAGCTTTCTTT
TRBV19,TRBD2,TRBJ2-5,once,CASSDPGLAGVETQYF,TGTGCCAGTAGTGATCCGGGACTAGCGGGAGTTGAGACCCAGTACTTC
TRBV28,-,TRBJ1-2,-,CASSFLVRVANYGYTF,TGTGCCAGCAGTTTCCTCGTCCGGGTTGCTAACTATGGCTACACCTTC
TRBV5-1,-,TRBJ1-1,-,CASSLTTKHTEAFF,TGCGCCAGCAGCTTAACTACCAAACACACTGAAGCTTTCTTT
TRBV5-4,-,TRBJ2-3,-,CASSPTGRDTQYF,TGTGCCAGCAGCCCGACGGGGAGGGATACGCAGTATTTT
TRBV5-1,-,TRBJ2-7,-,CASSLTGPPVSEQYF,TGCGCCAGCAGCTTGACGGGACCCCCTGTCTCCGAGCAGTACTTC
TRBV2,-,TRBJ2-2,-,CASRTVAGNTGELFF,TGTGCCAGCCGGACGGTGGCAGGGAACACCGGGGAGCTGTTTTTT
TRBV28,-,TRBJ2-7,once,CASSLSSSSYEQYF,TGTGCCAGCAGTTTATCCTCCTCTTCCTACGAGCAGTACTTC
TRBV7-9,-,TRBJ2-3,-,CASSPTLTTTDTQYF,TGTGCCAGCAGCCCGACTCTTACCACCACAGATACGCAGTATTTT
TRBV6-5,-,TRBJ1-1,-,CASSYGKNTEAFF,TGTGCCAGCAGTTACGGAAAGAACACTGAAGCTTTCTTT
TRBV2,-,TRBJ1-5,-,CASSEAGGNNQPQHF,TGTGCCAGCAGTGAAGCTGGGGGGAACAATCAGCCCCAGCATTTT
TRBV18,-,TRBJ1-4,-,CASSPLDGNEKLFF,TGTGCCAGCTCACCCTTGGACGGTAATGAAAAACTGTTTTTT
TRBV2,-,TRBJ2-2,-,CASSEILVTVTGELFF,TGTGCCAGCAGTGAAATTTTAGTCACGGTCACCGGGGAGCTGTTTTTT
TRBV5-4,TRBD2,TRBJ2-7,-,CASSLEGGRALEQYF,TGTGCCAGCAGCTTGGAAGGCGGGAGGGCCCTCGAGCAGTACTTC
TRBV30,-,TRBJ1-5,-,CAWSPNSNQPQHF,TGTGCCTGGAGTCCGAATAGCAATCAGCCCCAGCATTTT
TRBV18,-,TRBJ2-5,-,CASSLPQETQYF,TGTGCCAGCTCACTTCCTCAAGAGACCCAGTACTTC
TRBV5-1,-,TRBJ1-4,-,CASSPPSGLHEKLFF,TGCGCCAGCAGCCCGCCTTCAGGGCTGCATGAAAAACTGTTTTTT
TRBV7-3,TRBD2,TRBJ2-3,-,CASSFLAGGPDTQYF,TGTGCCAGCAGCTTTCTAGCGGGGGGGCCAGATACGCAGTATTTT
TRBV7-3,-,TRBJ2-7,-,CASSLRWGSELTYEQYF,TGTGCCAGCAGCTTAAGGTGGGGATCGGAGCTTACCTACGAGCAGTACTTC
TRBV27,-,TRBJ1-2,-,CASSLLGDFRGYTF,TGTGCCAGCAGTTTATTAGGCGACTTTCGAGGCTACACCTTC
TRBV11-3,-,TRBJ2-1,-,CASSLADQHNEQFF,TGTGCCAGCAGCTTAGCGGACCAGCACAATGAGCAGTTCTTC
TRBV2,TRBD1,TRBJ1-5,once,CASSEHRGDQPQHF,TGTGCCAGCAGTGAACACAGGGGCGATCAGCCCCAGCATTTT
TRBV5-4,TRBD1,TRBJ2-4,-,CASSPQGAKNIQYF,TGTGCCAGCAGCCCTCAGGGGGCGAAAAACATTCAGTACTTC
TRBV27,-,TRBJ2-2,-,CASSLRWDATGELFF,TGTGCCAGCAGTTTAAGATGGGACGCCACCGGGGAGCTGTTTTTT
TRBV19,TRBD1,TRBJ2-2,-,CASSNIRDRDDGELFF,TGTGCCAGTAGTAACATCCGGGACAGGGATGACGGGGAGCTGTTTTTT
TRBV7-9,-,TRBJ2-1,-,CASSRRGGNEQFF,TGTGCCAGCAGCCGCCGTGGGGGCAATGAGCAGTTCTTC
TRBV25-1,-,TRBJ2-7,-,CATVRTPGYEQYF,TGTGCCACCGTACGGACCCCAGGCTACGAGCAGTACTTC
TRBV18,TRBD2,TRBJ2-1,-,CASSPAAGRYNEQFF,TGTGCCAGCTCACCAGCAGCGGGGAGGTACAATGAGCAGTTCTTC
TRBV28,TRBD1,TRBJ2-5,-,CASSLRKTGLYQETQYF,TGTGCCAGCAGTTTGCGGAAGACAGGGTTGTACCAAGAGACCCAGTACTTC
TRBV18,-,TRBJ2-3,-,CASSPLPSADTQYF,TGTGCCAGCTCACCCCTCCCATCAGCAGATACGCAGTATTTT
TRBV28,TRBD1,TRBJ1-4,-,CASSVSGGANEKLFF,TGTGCCAGCAGTGTCTCAGGGGGGGCTAATGAAAAACTGTTTTTT
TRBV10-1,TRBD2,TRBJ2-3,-,CASSEDWGGPVDTQYF,TGCGCCAGCAGTGAGGACTGGGGAGGGCCTGTAGATACGCAGTATTTT
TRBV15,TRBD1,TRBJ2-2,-,CATSRDPPGQANTGELFF,TGTGCCACCAGCAGAGATCCCCCGGGACAGGCGAACACCGGGGAGCTGTTTTTT
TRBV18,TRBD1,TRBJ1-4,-,CASSPRTGTELVYEKLFF,TGTGCCAGCTCACCACGAACCGGGACAGAGCTCGTGTATGAAAAACTGTTTTTT
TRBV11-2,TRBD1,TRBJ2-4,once,CASSPTGTGPNVAKNIQYF,TGTGCCAGCAGCCCAACCGGGACAGGGCCCAATGTAGCCAAAAACATTCAGTACTTC
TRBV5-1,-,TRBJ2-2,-,CASSLRAGYANTGELFF,TGCGCCAGCAGCTTGAGGGCCGGATACGCGAACACCGGGGAGCTGTTTTTT
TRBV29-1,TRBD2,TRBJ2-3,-,CSVFGGGKNTDTQYF,TGCAGCGTTTTTGGGGGAGGGAAAAACACAGATACGCAGTATTTT
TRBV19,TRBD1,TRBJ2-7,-,CASSSVDRAHEQYF,TGTGCCAGTAGTAGTGTTGACAGGGCCCACGAGCAGTACTTC
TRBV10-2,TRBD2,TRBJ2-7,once,CASRGLAAYEQYF,TGCGCCAGCAGGGGACTAGCAGCCTACGAGCAGTACTTC
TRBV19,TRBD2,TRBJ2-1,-,CASHGLAGDEQFF,TGTGCCAGTCACGGACTAGCGGGAGACGAGCAGTTCTTC
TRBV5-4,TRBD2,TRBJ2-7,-,CASSFAGDPGKQYF,TGTGCCAGCAGCTTTGCGGGGGACCCTGGAAAGCAGTACTTC
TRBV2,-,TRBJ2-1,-,CASTVVSYNEQFF,TGTGCCAGCACCGTAGTCTCCTACAATGAGCAGTTCTTC
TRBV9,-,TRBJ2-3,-,CASSVTRKADTQYF,TGTGCCAGCAGCGTTACTAGAAAGGCGGATACGCAGTATTTT